This T cell receptor beta chain was captured in a study of T cells after yellow fever vaccination. Across the whole study: Preparation of fractions with low cell numbers was performed using SMART-Seq v4 Ultra Low Input.

The table lists this clonotype with many counts. Its target is not known. TCRdb re-analysed the 5' RACE reads in MiXCR, keeping a single row per CDR3 protein. The data hold 250,000 to 300,000 distinct CDR3 sequences, with under 9% observed a single time. Study observations and caveats: The secondary response showed a weaker magnitude and a faster peak, day 5 versus 15.

The source is a man aged 18 to 30 who received the YFV17D yellow fever vaccine. The material sequenced was CD4+ T cells sorted from PBMCs, taken 5 days after the yellow fever booster vaccination.

This CDR3 reads CASSRGLEAFF. DNA for the CDR3: TGTGCCAGCAGCCGGGGGCTTGAAGCTTTCTTT. This chain links TRBV7-2 with TRBJ1-1; tentative D call: TRBD1 (6 bases). Trimming removed 5 bases from V and 7 bases from J, with 8 bases in between. This CDR3 has 11 amino acids. CDR1 is SGHTA, CDR2 FQGNSA, per germline.